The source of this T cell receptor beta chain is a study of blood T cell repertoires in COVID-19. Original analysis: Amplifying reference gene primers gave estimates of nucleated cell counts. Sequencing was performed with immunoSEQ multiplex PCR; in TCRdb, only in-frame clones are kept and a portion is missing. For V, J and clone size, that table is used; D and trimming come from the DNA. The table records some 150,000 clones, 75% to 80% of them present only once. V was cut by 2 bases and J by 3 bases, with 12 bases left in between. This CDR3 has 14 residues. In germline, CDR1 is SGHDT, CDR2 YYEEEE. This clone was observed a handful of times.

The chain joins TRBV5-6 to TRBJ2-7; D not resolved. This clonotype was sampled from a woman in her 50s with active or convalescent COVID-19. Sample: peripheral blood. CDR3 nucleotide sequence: TGTGCCAGCAGCTTCGGAGCGAGTTACTACGAGCAGTACTTC. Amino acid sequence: CASSFGASYYEQYF.